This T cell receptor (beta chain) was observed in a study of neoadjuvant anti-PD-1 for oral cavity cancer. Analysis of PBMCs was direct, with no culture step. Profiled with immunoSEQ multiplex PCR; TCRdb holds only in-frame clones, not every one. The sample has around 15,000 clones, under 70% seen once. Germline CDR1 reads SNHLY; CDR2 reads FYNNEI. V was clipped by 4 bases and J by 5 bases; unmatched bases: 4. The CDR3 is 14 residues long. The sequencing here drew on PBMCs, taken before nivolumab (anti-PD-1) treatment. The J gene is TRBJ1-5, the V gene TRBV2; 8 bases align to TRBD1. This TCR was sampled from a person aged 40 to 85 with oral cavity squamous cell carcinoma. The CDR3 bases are TGTGCCAGCAGTGGACAGGGGAATCATCAGCCCCAGCATTTT. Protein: CASSGQGNHQPQHF.